Given below is one T cell receptor (beta chain) in context. TCRdb keeps only in-frame clones here, not all; method: immunoSEQ multiplex PCR. The profile covers around 200,000 clones, with around 94% appearing a single time and more than 1.3% taken by the ten largest. This specimen comes from a study of control samples from healthy donors and cancer patients. The sequencing sample was made of blood. The clonotype was recovered from a man over 45 in good health.

CDR3 residues: CASSADMRGSFTGELFF. CDR3 in DNA: TGTGCCAGCAGCGCCGACATGCGGGGGTCCTTCACCGGGGAGCTGTTTTTT. The chain combines TRBV9 with TRBJ2-2, with TRBD2 matching over 7 bases. Germline-derived CDR1 and CDR2 are SGDLS and YYNGEE. The length of the CDR3 is 17 residues. The trim removed 3 bases at V and 4 bases at J, leaving 12 bases unmatched.